What follows describes a single T cell receptor (beta chain). Other DNA variants within this sample encode the same CDR3. The data were taken from a study of T cell repertoires in ileal Crohn's disease. This CDR3 is 14 amino acids long. This table comes from immunoSEQ multiplex PCR, and its TCRdb copy is limited to in-frame clones, with some not included. This sample has some 5,900 clones, with around 85% found just once. Sequencing was carried out using ileal tissue. The clonotype was recovered from an adult with Crohn's disease. The chain is built from TRBV12-2 and TRBJ2-7; the table names TRBD1, a call not compared with the DNA. TRBV12-2 constitutes a pseudogene. CDR3 coding DNA: TGTGCAAGTCGCTTAGGAGACAGGAAATACGAGCAGTACTTC. Its protein product is CASRLGDRKYEQYF.